The 20 T cell receptor beta chains below were found in one sample sequenced in a study of blood T cell repertoires in COVID-19. Profiling relied on immunoSEQ multiplex PCR, and the TCRdb table lists in-frame clones only, not all of them. The repertoire has over 45,000 clones, less than 75% of them found once; the top ten carry around 20%. Input material: peripheral blood. The receptors were gathered from a woman aged 50 to 60 with active or convalescent COVID-19.

This chain joins TRBV19 and TRBJ2-1; 13 positions agree with TRBD2. The CDR3 is 16 residues long. Trimming at V came to 3 bases and at J to 6 bases, leaving 5 bases not matched to a gene. The V gene's germline CDR1 is LNHDA and CDR2 SQIVND (reference sequence). CDR3 residues: CASSMGGLAGVNEQFF. The CDR3 DNA sequence: TGTGCCAGTAGTATGGGAGGACTAGCGGGAGTCAATGAGCAGTTCTTC. Full variable domain (outside the CDR3, taken from reference TRBV19 and TRBJ2-1): DGGITQSPKYLFRKEGQNVTLSCEQNLNHDAMYWYRQDPGQGLRLIYYSQIVNDFQKGDIAEGYSVSREKKESFPLTVTSAQKNPTAFYLCASSMGGLAGVNEQFFGPGTRLTVL.

The chain combines TRBV18 with TRBJ1-1, with TRBD1 as a possible D gene (6 bases). Trimming removed 5 bases from V and 1 base from J, with 11 bases in between. Per the germline V gene, CDR1 is KGHSH and CDR2 is LQKENI. There are 14 residues in the CDR3. Here the CDR3 reads CASSFGQPNTEAFF. The DNA of the CDR3 is TGTGCCAGCTCATTCGGACAGCCGAACACTGAAGCTTTCTTT.

The rearrangement uses TRBV15 and TRBJ2-1; the match to TRBD1 covers 9 bases. Per the germline V gene, CDR1 is LNHNV and CDR2 is YYDKDF (reference sequence). The CDR3 length is 15 residues. J was trimmed by 4 bases and V by 0 bases; bases with no gene match: 1. The CDR3 sequence is CATSREGTGYNEQFF. The CDR3 DNA reads as TGTGCCACCAGCAGAGAAGGGACAGGGTACAATGAGCAGTTCTTC.

The chain links TRBV28 to TRBJ2-7, with 12 bases aligning to TRBD2. V was clipped by 5 bases and J by 0 bases; unmatched bases: 11. The CDR3 totals 18 residues. Germline V gene sequence: CDR1 MDHEN, CDR2 SYDVKM. The CDR3 nucleotides read TGTGCCAGCAGTCCCTCCGGGACTAGCGGGCGAAGCTCCTACGAGCAGTACTTC. This sequence encodes CASSPSGTSGRSSYEQYF.

V usage is TRBV6-5 and J usage is TRBJ2-5, with 7 bases lining up with TRBD1. J lost 4 bases, V lost 6 bases, and 8 bases had no gene match. This CDR3 is 14 amino acids long. The V gene's germline CDR1 is MNHEY and CDR2 SVGAGI. The CDR3 region is CASRKGGAGETQYF. The DNA of the CDR3 is TGTGCCAGCAGAAAAGGGGGCGCGGGAGAGACCCAGTACTTC.

This clone was observed a few times. CDR3 DNA: TGTGCCAGCAGTGAACGGTCCAGGACTAGCGCTAACACCGGGGAGCTGTTTTTT. The encoded protein is CASSERSRTSANTGELFF. V usage is TRBV6-1 and J usage is TRBJ2-2; 9 bases line up with TRBD2. V was pared by 2 bases and J by 2 bases, with 9 bases of the junction left unmatched. Germline CDR1 reads MNHNS; CDR2 reads SASEGT. The CDR3 loop spans 18 amino acids.

The V call is TRBV28, the J call TRBJ2-7, with 8 bases that match TRBD2. After removal of 3 bases from V and 2 bases from J, the junction contained 3 bases not matched to a gene. CDR3 length equals 14 residues. Germline V lookup: CDR1 MDHEN, CDR2 SYDVKM. For the CDR3, the DNA is TGTGCCAGCAGTTTTGCGGGAGGTGCCTACGAGCAGTACTTC. Translated, it gives CASSFAGGAYEQYF.

The V and J genes are TRBV18 and TRBJ2-5; 9 bases are a match to TRBD1. This CDR3 is built from 15 residues. Germline values: CDR1 KGHSH, CDR2 LQKENI. V gave up 4 bases and J gave up 2 bases; unmatched junction bases: 5. The CDR3 coding sequence is TGTGCCAGCTCACTGACAGGGGGAGGTCAAGAGACCCAGTACTTC. It encodes CASSLTGGGQETQYF. Based on the CDR3 plus reference TRBV18 and TRBJ2-5, the full variable domain is NAGVMQNPRHLVRRRGQEARLRCSPMKGHSHVYWYRQLPEEGLKFMVYLQKENIIDESGMPKERFSAEFPKEGPSILRIQQVVRGDSAAYFCASSLTGGGQETQYFGPGTRLLVL.

The J gene is TRBJ2-7, the V gene TRBV24-1; 8 nucleotides agree with TRBD1. The CDR3 extends over 15 amino acids. V gave up 1 base and J gave up 11 bases; unmatched junction bases: 12. Germline V gene data show CDR1 as KGHDR and CDR2 as SFDVKD. The CDR3: CATSDFPDRGGKKYF. The DNA of the CDR3 is TGTGCCACCAGTGATTTCCCAGACAGGGGTGGAAAAAAGTACTTC.

The chain links TRBV7-6 to TRBJ2-2; the D gene is possibly TRBD1 (6 bases). Trimming took 0 bases from V and 4 from J, leaving 9 bases between them. The CDR3 runs 15 residues. Germline CDR1 and CDR2: SGHVS and FNYEAQ. CDR3 nucleotides: TGTGCCAGCAGCTTAGCGGAGACAGGCACCGGGGAGCTGTTTTTT. It translates to CASSLAETGTGELFF. Looking up the rest from reference TRBV7-6 and TRBJ2-2 gives the full variable domain: GAGVSQSPRYKVTKRGQDVALRCDPISGHVSLYWYRQALGQGPEFLTYFNYEAQQDKSGLPNDRFSAERPEGSISTLTIQRTEQRDSAMYRCASSLAETGTGELFFGEGSRLTVL.

This chain uses TRBV9 with TRBJ2-7; 10 bases are a match to TRBD2. Trimming took 4 bases from V and 0 from J; bases not matched to a gene: 13. The CDR3 has 18 amino acids. CDR1 SGDLS and CDR2 YYNGEE come from the germline V gene. This chain's CDR3 is CASSSDRSGRALSYEQYF. CDR3 coding DNA: TGTGCCAGCAGCTCAGACCGGAGCGGGAGGGCCCTCTCCTACGAGCAGTACTTC.

This chain connects TRBV5-5 to TRBJ2-3; perhaps TRBD1 as D (7 bases). CDR1 SGHKS and CDR2 YYEKEE come from the germline V gene (reference sequence). This CDR3 comprises 14 residues. V was trimmed by 6 bases and J by 6 bases, leaving 17 bases between them. CDR3 bases: TGTGCCAGCATCCCAGGGGGGATTACCGATACGCAGTATTTT. Protein product: CASIPGGITDTQYF.

The chain is built from TRBV12-3 or TRBV12-4 and TRBJ2-1; 8 nucleotides agree with TRBD1. V gave up 6 bases and J gave up 8 bases; unmatched junction bases: 6. CDR3 length: 13 amino acids. In nucleotides, the CDR3 is TGTGCCAGCAGAGAGACAGGGGTCGATGAGCAGTTCTTC. Translation gives CASRETGVDEQFF.

This clone was detected a few times. The chain combines TRBV20-1 with TRBJ2-1; 9 nucleotides agree with TRBD1. Germline V gene data show CDR1 as DFQATT and CDR2 as SNEGSKA (reference sequence). The J segment lost 7 bases and the V segment lost 3 bases, leaving 10 bases of the junction unmatched. CDR3 length: 15 amino acids. Here the CDR3 DNA reads TGCAGTGCTAGTGTACCGGGACAGGGTGGTAATGAGCAGTTCTTC. Translation: CSASVPGQGGNEQFF.

The CDR3 loop reads CASSDLWAGAYGYTF. The CDR3 nucleotides read TGTGCCAGCAGTGATCTCTGGGCTGGGGCCTATGGCTACACCTTC. The J gene is TRBJ1-2, the V gene TRBV6-1; the D gene is possibly TRBD1 (5 bases). Germline CDR1 MNHNS, CDR2 SASEGT. Trimming took off 3 bases at V and 4 bases at J, with 15 bases between the two ends. The CDR3 covers 15 residues.

This clone was picked up a small number of times. The chain joins TRBV2 to TRBJ2-1, with D perhaps matching TRBD2 (7 bases). V lost 6 bases to trimming and J lost 5 bases, with 11 bases between them. Germline V gene data show CDR1 as SNHLY and CDR2 as FYNNEI. The CDR3 runs 13 residues. Here the CDR3 reads CASRGGLHNEQFF. The CDR3 bases are TGTGCCAGCAGGGGGGGGCTCCACAATGAGCAGTTCTTC. The variable domain in full, with the rest retrieved from reference TRBV2 and TRBJ2-1, is EPEVTQTPSHQVTQMGQEVILRCVPISNHLYFYWYRQILGQKVEFLVSFYNNEISEKSEIFDDQFSVERPDGSNFTLKIRSTKLEDSAMYFCASRGGLHNEQFFGPGTRLTVL.

J is TRBJ1-3 and V is TRBV28, with D unresolved. The germline CDR1 and CDR2 sequences are MDHEN and SYDVKM. The CDR3 runs 16 residues. V was trimmed by 4 bases and J by 0 bases, leaving 13 bases between them. CDR3 bases: TGTGCCAGCAGTTCCCTCAGAGGCCCCTCTGGAAACACCATATATTTT. Its translation is CASSSLRGPSGNTIYF.

The CDR3 spells CASSSRTGFIYEQYF. DNA for the CDR3: TGTGCCAGCAGCTCGAGGACAGGCTTTATTTACGAGCAGTACTTC. The gene calls are TRBV7-9 and TRBJ2-7, with TRBD1 matching over 7 bases. The germline V gene has CDR1 SEHNR and CDR2 FQNEAQ (reference sequence). The CDR3 totals 15 residues. V dropped 4 bases and J dropped 4; count of bases not matched to a gene: 10.

Only one count was recorded for this clone. V usage is TRBV7-9 and J usage is TRBJ2-4; 11 bases agree with TRBD1. Trimming took 4 bases from V and 0 from J; bases not matched to a gene: 2. CDR3 length: 16 residues. In germline, CDR1 is SEHNR, CDR2 FQNEAQ (reference sequence). In DNA form, the CDR3 reads TGTGCCAGCAGCTGGACAGGGGGCTTAGCCAAAAACATTCAGTACTTC. Residues: CASSWTGGLAKNIQYF.

The chain is built from TRBV5-5 and TRBJ2-7; possible D gene TRBD2, 5 bases. CDR1 is SGHKS, CDR2 YYEKEE, per germline (reference sequence). Trimming removed 5 bases at V and 7 bases at J, with 13 bases between. The CDR3 is made up of 12 amino acids. The CDR3 coding sequence is TGTGCCAGCAGTGTGGAGGTGGGGGAGCAGTACTTC. Amino acids: CASSVEVGEQYF.